This T cell receptor beta chain was captured in a study of blood T cell repertoires in COVID-19. In the study overall: COVID-19 samples collected from the United States, Italy and Spain covered acute and convalescent phases.

TCRdb's copy holds only in-frame clones and misses some; the assay was immunoSEQ multiplex PCR. The sample includes more than 300,000 clones, approximately 89% seen only once; the top ten take over 9.5%. This TCR came from a woman aged 25 to 39 with COVID-19, enrolled during active disease. The sample comprised peripheral blood.

The CDR3 bases are TGTGCCAGCAGCTTGGATCCGGGGGTAGACACTGAAGCTTTCTTT. Amino acids: CASSLDPGVDTEAFF. This chain uses TRBV5-6 with TRBJ1-1; TRBD1 might be the D (5 bases). The CDR3 has 15 amino acids. Deletions cut 0 bases from V and 3 bases from J, with 12 bases between. The germline CDR1 and CDR2 sequences are SGHDT and YYEEEE.